The 8 T cell receptor beta chains below come from one sample, sequenced in a study of CD8+CD57+ T cells in acquired aplastic anemia. Individuals selected for sequencing had exhibited CD8+CD57+ cell expansion on flow cytometry. TCR beta VDJ combinations and CDR3 sequences were profiled from genomic DNA. TCRdb passed the reads through MiXCR, listing each CDR3 protein once. The repertoire holds 130,000 or so distinct CDR3 sequences, with about 40% as singletons. The sample comprised sorted CD4+, CD8+, or CD8+CD57+ T cells (not recorded which) from PBMCs. The receptor source for this set is a human donor with aplastic anemia.

This clonotype was counted only a few times. This may come from a read error, since a much larger clone is one base off. The V gene is TRBV20-1, the J gene TRBJ1-1; the match to TRBD1 covers 7 bases. This CDR3 has 14 amino acids. CDR1 is DFQATT, CDR2 SNEGSKA, per germline (reference sequence). The V and J ends lost 0 bases and 6 bases, in that order; junction bases with no gene match: 7. The CDR3 loop reads CSARDLLRGAEAFF. In DNA form, the CDR3 reads TGCAGTGCTAGAGACCTTCTCAGGGGGGCTGAAGCTTTCTTT.

On this clonotype: A read error may explain this, as a much larger clone is one base away. The V and J genes are TRBV6-1 and TRBJ1-2; no reliable D call. This CDR3 is 14 amino acids long. Trimming removed 3 bases at V and 0 bases at J, with 8 bases between. The germline V gene has CDR1 MNHNS and CDR2 SASEGT. The CDR3 bases are TGTGCCAGCAGTGATGACCTCCCTAACTATGGCTACACCTTC. Its translation: CASSDDLPNYGYTF.

V and J are TRBV6-1 and TRBJ1-1, with D perhaps matching TRBD1 (6 bases). Per the germline V gene, CDR1 is MNHNS and CDR2 is SASEGT. This CDR3 spans 13 amino acids. Trimming removed 5 bases at V and 5 bases at J, with 12 bases between. CDR3 amino acids: CASSIGQPTEAFF. In DNA form, the CDR3 reads TGTGCCAGCAGTATCGGACAGCCGACTGAAGCTTTCTTT.

The sample holds many counts of this clonotype. A read error may account for a junction end that differs from germline. V gene TRBV2 combines with J gene TRBJ2-1, with 8 positions matching TRBD2. CDR1 SNHLY and CDR2 FYNNEI come from the germline V gene. The CDR3 has 11 residues. Here the CDR3 reads CASTVGGGKLF. The CDR3 coding sequence is TGTGCCAGCACAGTGGGCGGGGGGAAGCTCTTC.

This clonotype was seen at least ten times. This chain joins TRBV19 and TRBJ1-5; D is unclear. There are 14 residues in the CDR3. V was clipped by 1 base and J by 4 bases, with 8 bases between them. Germline CDR1 is LNHDA and CDR2 is SQIVND (reference sequence). This chain's CDR3 is CASSIALGNQPQHF. The CDR3 region has the DNA TGTGCCAGTAGTATAGCCCTCGGTAATCAGCCCCAGCATTTT.

In this sample, this clonotype turned up many times. The chain links TRBV6-5 to TRBJ2-7; the match to TRBD1 covers 10 bases. The CDR3 sequence is 15 residues long. CDR1 is MNHEY, CDR2 SVGAGI, per germline. The junction had 2 bases not matched to a gene; V was cut back by 0 bases and J by 3 bases. CDR3 nucleotide sequence: TGTGCCAGCAGTTACTCCGGGACAGGGGTCTACGAGCAGTACTTC. Its protein is CASSYSGTGVYEQYF.

V and J are TRBV7-8 and TRBJ1-5, with D unresolved. Germline V gene sequence: CDR1 SGHVS, CDR2 FQNEAQ. The CDR3 consists of 12 residues. V lost 3 bases, J lost 7 bases, and 7 bases lay in between. The CDR3, as DNA: TGTGCCAGCAGCTTCGGAGAGCAGCCCCAGCATTTT. This encodes CASSFGEQPQHF.

This clonotype was recorded at least ten times. The chain links TRBV7-2 to TRBJ1-2; possible D gene TRBD1, 5 bases. This CDR3 is 13 amino acids long. V lost 5 bases and J 8 bases, leaving 15 bases between the germline ends. CDR1 SGHTA and CDR2 FQGNSA come from the germline V gene. The CDR3 protein is CASSPEGAGGYTF. CDR3 coding DNA: TGTGCCAGCAGCCCCGAAGGGGCGGGGGGCTACACCTTC.